The next 27 T cell receptor beta chains were all read from a single sample in a study of metastatic and nonmetastatic thyroid tumors (dated by TCRdb to the early 2020s). No patient had received any treatment before thyroid surgery. Library preparation was by PCR. The sequencing machine was an Illumina HiSeq 4000. TCRdb handled the public reads itself, with Q25 trimming in fastp and clone calling in MiXCR, and kept productive beta chains. In all, the sample holds some 21,000 clones, and about 25% of those were seen once. About 5% of the sample is taken by the ten largest. Sequencing input: tumor tissue. The source is a female donor with papillary thyroid cancer or a benign thyroid nodule (not recorded which). Some clones in this sample may be carry-over from other donors' samples.

The chain uses TRBV11-2 and TRBJ1-6; D gene uncertain. The CDR3 loop spans 16 amino acids. Germline CDR1 reads SGHAT; CDR2 reads FQNNGV. Trimming removed 7 bases at V and 6 bases at J, with 19 bases between. CDR3 amino acids: CASMSRVARVNSPLHF. CDR3 nucleotides: TGTGCCAGCATGAGCCGGGTGGCACGGGTTAATTCACCCCTCCACTTT.

In this sample, this clone turned up a few times. The rearrangement links TRBV6-2 or TRBV6-3 to TRBJ2-7; 9 nucleotides match TRBD1. The germline V gene has CDR1 MNHEY and CDR2 SVGEGT. The CDR3 totals 15 residues. The junction had 6 bases not matched to a gene; V was cut back by 0 bases and J by 6 bases. The CDR3 bases are TGTGCCAGCAGTTACTCGACAGGGGGTGGAAGCGAGCAGTACTTC. Its protein product is CASSYSTGGGSEQYF.

There are many counts of this clone. CDR3 in amino acids: CASSYHDWAGSPLHF. The DNA for the CDR3 is TGTGCCAGCAGTTACCACGACTGGGCCGGGTCACCCCTCCACTTT. This chain connects TRBV6-2 or TRBV6-3 to TRBJ1-6; no firm D call. Trimming stripped 2 bases from V and 10 bases from J, with 15 bases between. This CDR3 has 15 amino acids. Germline V gives CDR1 MNHEY, CDR2 SVGEGT.

This clone was observed at least ten times. The J gene is TRBJ1-2, the V gene TRBV7-8; D is unclear. The CDR3 spans 13 residues. The V gene lost 4 bases and the J gene lost 8 bases, with 14 bases spanning the gap. Germline CDR1 SGHVS, CDR2 FQNEAQ. CDR3 loop: CASSWAPRQGYTF. DNA of the CDR3: TGTGCCAGCAGCTGGGCCCCGAGGCAAGGCTACACCTTC. The entire variable domain, with the rest obtained from reference TRBV7-8 and TRBJ1-2, is as follows: GAGVSQSPRYKVAKRGQDVALRCDPISGHVSLFWYQQALGQGPEFLTYFQNEAQLDKSGLPSDRFFAERPEGSVSTLKIQRTQQEDSAVYLCASSWAPRQGYTFGSGTRLTVV.

This clone occurred many times. The chain combines TRBV7-2 with TRBJ1-2, with 9 positions matching TRBD1. After removal of 5 bases from V and 7 bases from J, the junction contained 11 bases not matched to a gene. Germline lookup yields CDR1 SGHTA and CDR2 FQGNSA. This CDR3 contains 15 residues. This CDR3 reads CASSPGQGNYGGYTF. The CDR3 DNA sequence: TGTGCCAGCAGCCCGGGACAGGGAAATTACGGTGGCTACACCTTC.

Regarding this clone: Its ends do not fully match the called genes, so a read error is possible. The chain combines TRBV19 with TRBJ2-6; D could derive from TRBD1 or TRBD2 (5 bases each). Germline V gene lookup returns CDR1 LNHDA and CDR2 SQIVND (reference sequence). The CDR3 is made up of 15 amino acids. CDR3: CASNPCGSGANFLTF. The DNA for the CDR3 is TGTGCCAGTAACCCGTGTGGGTCCGGGGCCAACTTCCTGACTTTC.

This clone was seen ten or more times. The J gene is TRBJ2-1, the V gene TRBV6-5, with 7 bases matching TRBD2. Trimming took 2 bases from V and 5 from J; bases not matched to a gene: 3. CDR3 length equals 14 residues. The germline CDR1 and CDR2 sequences are MNHEY and SVGAGI. The CDR3 protein is CASSYNRGDNEQFF. The DNA of the CDR3 is TGTGCCAGCAGTTACAATCGGGGGGACAATGAGCAGTTCTTC.

This clone was seen many times. The gene calls are TRBV7-9 and TRBJ1-2, with a weak D call TRBD1 (6 bases). Trimming removed 9 bases at V and 4 bases at J, with 15 bases between. In germline, CDR1 is SEHNR, CDR2 FQNEAQ (reference sequence). The CDR3 length is 13 residues. This chain's CDR3 is CARDHRALYGYTF. The CDR3 DNA follows: TGTGCCAGAGATCACAGGGCCCTCTATGGCTACACCTTC.

This clone was detected many times. The chain recombines TRBV28 with TRBJ1-1, with 9 positions matching TRBD1. The CDR3 has 15 residues. The trim removed 2 bases at V and 8 bases at J, leaving 9 bases unmatched. Germline CDR1 MDHEN, CDR2 SYDVKM. CDR3 bases: TGTGCCAGCAGTTTAGGGGGACAGGGATCGAAGGAAGCTTTCTTT. It yields the protein CASSLGGQGSKEAFF. The full variable domain, its missing parts supplied by reference TRBV28 and TRBJ1-1, is DVKVTQSSRYLVKRTGEKVFLECVQDMDHENMFWYRQDPGLGLRLIYFSYDVKMKEKGDIPEGYSVSREKKERFSLILESASTNQTSMYLCASSLGGQGSKEAFFGQGTRLTVV.

This clone was counted a few times. The chain links TRBV20-1 to TRBJ2-1; the D call may be TRBD1 or TRBD2 (5 bases each). The CDR3 sequence is 18 residues long. Germline CDR1 is DFQATT and CDR2 is SNEGSKA (reference sequence). V gave up 0 bases and J gave up 0 bases, with 18 bases separating them. The CDR3 sequence is CSARDGTSPDSSYNEQFF. CDR3 DNA sequence: TGCAGTGCTAGAGATGGGACGAGTCCCGACAGCTCCTACAATGAGCAGTTCTTC.

This clone was seen at least ten times. The chain uses TRBV4-1 and TRBJ1-4, with TRBD1 matching 12 bases. Germline CDR1 reads MGHRA; CDR2 reads YSYEKL. This CDR3 comprises 20 residues. Trimming took 1 base from V and 7 from J; bases not matched to a gene: 16. CDR3 sequence: CASSQGRGTGGTGGSEKLFF. CDR3 nucleotides: TGCGCCAGCAGCCAAGGAAGGGGGACAGGGGGCACTGGGGGTAGTGAAAAACTGTTTTTT.

The CDR3, as DNA: TGTGCCAGCATTGACCCGCAGGCGACAGGGTCCTACGAGCAGTACTTC. This gives the protein CASIDPQATGSYEQYF. The chain couples TRBV6-1 to TRBJ2-7, with 7 bases identical to TRBD1. The ends lost 7 bases at V and 1 base at J; junction bases unmatched: 13. The CDR3 covers 16 residues. CDR1 is MNHNS, CDR2 SASEGT, per germline.

In its sample, this clone was seen a few times. The chain couples TRBV19 to TRBJ2-3; 7 positions agree with TRBD2. CDR3 size: 15 residues. With 1 base clipped from V and 6 bases from J, the junction kept 7 bases outside the gene matches. The germline gives CDR1 LNHDA, CDR2 SQIVND (reference sequence). The CDR3 sequence is CASSIAGGLADTQYF. CDR3 nucleotide sequence: TGTGCCAGTAGTATAGCGGGAGGCCTGGCTGATACGCAGTATTTT.

There are a few counts of this clone. The junction and the germline gene differ at one end; a read error may be behind it. The chain uses TRBV6-5 and TRBJ1-1; a possible D gene is TRBD1 (5 bases). Germline V CDR1 and CDR2: MNHEY, SVGAGI. This CDR3 spans 13 amino acids. The CDR3: CASSWTTNTEDFF. The CDR3 DNA follows: TGTGCCAGCAGTTGGACAACGAACACTGAAGATTTCTTT.

This clone was seen more than once but under ten times. The chain joins TRBV12-3 or TRBV12-4 to TRBJ1-1, with 12 bases fitting TRBD1. V gave up 5 bases and J gave up 6 bases; unmatched junction bases: 16. The CDR3 consists of 18 residues. The CDR3 region is CASSPPRGQGAGAAEAFF. In DNA form, the CDR3 reads TGTGCCAGCAGTCCGCCCCGGGGACAGGGGGCGGGGGCGGCTGAAGCTTTCTTT.

This clone appeared many times. A much bigger clone sits one base away, suggesting this may be a read error. This CDR3 is also generated by other DNA sequences in the sample. V and J are TRBV3-1 and TRBJ1-1, with no clear D. The CDR3 runs 13 residues. Germline lookup yields CDR1 LGHDT and CDR2 YNNKEL (reference sequence). This CDR3 is CASSQEGRAEAFF. The DNA for the CDR3 is TGTGCAAGCAGCCAAGAAGGACGGGCTGAAGCTTTCTTT.

Points on this clone: The germline gene is not matched at one end of the junction; a read error may be the cause. The chain recombines TRBV20-1 with TRBJ1-1; D gene uncertain. Per germline, CDR1 DFQATT and CDR2 SNEGSKA (reference sequence). This CDR3 is 14 amino acids long. This chain's CDR3 is CSSRGSAVNTEAFF. In DNA, the CDR3 is TGCAGTTCTAGAGGCTCCGCGGTGAACACTGAAGCTTTCTTT.

This clone appeared many times. The V call is TRBV27, the J call TRBJ1-4, with 9 bases identical to TRBD1. There are 14 residues in the CDR3. V lost 6 bases to trimming and J lost 7 bases; unmatched junction nucleotides: 6. Germline V gene sequence: CDR1 MNHEY, CDR2 SMNVEV (reference sequence). The CDR3 region is CASRRTGEAEKLFF. The CDR3 DNA follows: TGTGCCAGCAGAAGGACAGGGGAGGCTGAAAAACTGTTTTTT.

This clone was counted at least ten times. The chain uses TRBV7-2 and TRBJ1-1; possibly TRBD1 for D (6 bases). This CDR3 is 15 amino acids long. CDR1 and CDR2 (germline): SGHTA, FQGNSA. The ends were cut back, 5 bases at V and 0 bases at J, with 13 bases in the middle. The CDR3 DNA follows: TGTGCCAGCAGCAATAGGGGGGCCATGAACACTGAAGCTTTCTTT. Residues: CASSNRGAMNTEAFF.

This clone was seen only a few times. The rearrangement links TRBV12-5 to TRBJ1-1; TRBD1 is a possible D gene (5 bases). V lost 5 bases to trimming and J lost 2 bases, with 18 bases between them. Germline loops: CDR1 LGHNT, CDR2 FRNRAP. The CDR3 spans 16 residues. The CDR3 DNA follows: TGTGCTAGTGGTCCCCCCTGGGGGAACCCTAACACTGAAGCTTTCTTT. Encoded protein: CASGPPWGNPNTEAFF. The whole variable domain, remainder taken from reference TRBV12-5 and TRBJ1-1, is DARVTQTPRHKVTEMGQEVTMRCQPILGHNTVFWYRQTMMQGLELLAYFRNRAPLDDSGMPKDRFSAEMPDATLATLKIQPSEPRDSAVYFCASGPPWGNPNTEAFFGQGTRLTVV.

This clone was counted ten times or more. The chain employs TRBV19 and TRBJ2-3; D unclear. This CDR3 spans 14 amino acids. V was clipped by 3 bases and J by 6 bases, with 13 bases between them. CDR1 and CDR2 from the germline V gene are LNHDA and SQIVND (reference sequence). The CDR3 spells CASSISSAGDTQYF. In DNA form, the CDR3 reads TGTGCCAGTAGTATTTCGTCGGCTGGTGATACGCAGTATTTT.

This clone appeared many times. The rearrangement links TRBV18 to TRBJ2-2; D perhaps matches TRBD1 (6 bases). The CDR3 totals 16 residues. Germline CDR1 reads KGHSH; CDR2 reads LQKENI. V shed 1 base and J shed 0 bases, with 9 bases lying between them. The CDR3 DNA sequence: TGTGCCAGCTCACCACGGGCAGGGGCGAACACCGGGGAGCTGTTTTTT. Its protein is CASSPRAGANTGELFF.

The rearrangement links TRBV20-1 to TRBJ2-3; possibly TRBD1 for D (6 bases). CDR1 is DFQATT, CDR2 SNEGSKA, per germline (reference sequence). The length of the CDR3 is 14 residues. Trimming left V 3 bases short and J 2 bases short, with 12 bases between. The CDR3 DNA sequence: TGCAGTGCTAGGGATACAGGGTTCACAGATACGCAGTATTTT. Its protein is CSARDTGFTDTQYF.

This clone was detected ten times or more. This chain links TRBV19 with TRBJ1-5; D might be TRBD1 (6 bases). V dropped 5 bases and J dropped 7 bases, with 21 bases sitting between them. The CDR3 runs to 16 residues. The germline CDR1 and CDR2 sequences are LNHDA and SQIVND (reference sequence). The DNA for the CDR3 is TGTGCCAGTAGTCCTATGTCCACAGGGCCAGGCCAGCCCCAGCATTTT. It specifies CASSPMSTGPGQPQHF.

Many counts were recorded for this clone. This CDR3 is also generated by other DNA sequences in the sample. J is TRBJ1-2 and V is TRBV5-4, with a tentative D call TRBD1 (6 bases). Between the trimmed V and J ends, which lost 2 bases and 7 bases, there was a span of 9 bases. Germline lookup yields CDR1 SGHNT and CDR2 YYREEE (reference sequence). There are 12 residues in the CDR3. CDR3 in amino acids: CASSFSGAGYTF. In DNA, the CDR3 is TGTGCCAGCAGCTTCTCGGGGGCTGGCTACACCTTC.

This clone has a count of ten or more. The gene calls are TRBV28 and TRBJ1-2; D not certain. The V and J ends lost 3 bases and 2 bases respectively, with 4 bases between them. Germline lookup yields CDR1 MDHEN and CDR2 SYDVKM. This CDR3 region has 12 residues. The CDR3 is CASSFSNYGYTF. The CDR3 region has the DNA TGTGCCAGCAGTTTTTCGAACTATGGCTACACCTTC.

By frequency in the sample, this clone is medium-sized (0.01 to 0.1%). The rearrangement links TRBV4-2 to TRBJ1-5; D is possibly TRBD1 (5 bases). V dropped 1 base and J dropped 3 bases, with 7 bases sitting between them. Per germline, CDR1 LGHNA and CDR2 YNFKEQ. CDR3 size: 14 residues. The CDR3 loop is CASSQVGTNQPQHF. The CDR3 DNA sequence: TGTGCCAGCAGCCAAGTTGGGACCAATCAGCCCCAGCATTTT.